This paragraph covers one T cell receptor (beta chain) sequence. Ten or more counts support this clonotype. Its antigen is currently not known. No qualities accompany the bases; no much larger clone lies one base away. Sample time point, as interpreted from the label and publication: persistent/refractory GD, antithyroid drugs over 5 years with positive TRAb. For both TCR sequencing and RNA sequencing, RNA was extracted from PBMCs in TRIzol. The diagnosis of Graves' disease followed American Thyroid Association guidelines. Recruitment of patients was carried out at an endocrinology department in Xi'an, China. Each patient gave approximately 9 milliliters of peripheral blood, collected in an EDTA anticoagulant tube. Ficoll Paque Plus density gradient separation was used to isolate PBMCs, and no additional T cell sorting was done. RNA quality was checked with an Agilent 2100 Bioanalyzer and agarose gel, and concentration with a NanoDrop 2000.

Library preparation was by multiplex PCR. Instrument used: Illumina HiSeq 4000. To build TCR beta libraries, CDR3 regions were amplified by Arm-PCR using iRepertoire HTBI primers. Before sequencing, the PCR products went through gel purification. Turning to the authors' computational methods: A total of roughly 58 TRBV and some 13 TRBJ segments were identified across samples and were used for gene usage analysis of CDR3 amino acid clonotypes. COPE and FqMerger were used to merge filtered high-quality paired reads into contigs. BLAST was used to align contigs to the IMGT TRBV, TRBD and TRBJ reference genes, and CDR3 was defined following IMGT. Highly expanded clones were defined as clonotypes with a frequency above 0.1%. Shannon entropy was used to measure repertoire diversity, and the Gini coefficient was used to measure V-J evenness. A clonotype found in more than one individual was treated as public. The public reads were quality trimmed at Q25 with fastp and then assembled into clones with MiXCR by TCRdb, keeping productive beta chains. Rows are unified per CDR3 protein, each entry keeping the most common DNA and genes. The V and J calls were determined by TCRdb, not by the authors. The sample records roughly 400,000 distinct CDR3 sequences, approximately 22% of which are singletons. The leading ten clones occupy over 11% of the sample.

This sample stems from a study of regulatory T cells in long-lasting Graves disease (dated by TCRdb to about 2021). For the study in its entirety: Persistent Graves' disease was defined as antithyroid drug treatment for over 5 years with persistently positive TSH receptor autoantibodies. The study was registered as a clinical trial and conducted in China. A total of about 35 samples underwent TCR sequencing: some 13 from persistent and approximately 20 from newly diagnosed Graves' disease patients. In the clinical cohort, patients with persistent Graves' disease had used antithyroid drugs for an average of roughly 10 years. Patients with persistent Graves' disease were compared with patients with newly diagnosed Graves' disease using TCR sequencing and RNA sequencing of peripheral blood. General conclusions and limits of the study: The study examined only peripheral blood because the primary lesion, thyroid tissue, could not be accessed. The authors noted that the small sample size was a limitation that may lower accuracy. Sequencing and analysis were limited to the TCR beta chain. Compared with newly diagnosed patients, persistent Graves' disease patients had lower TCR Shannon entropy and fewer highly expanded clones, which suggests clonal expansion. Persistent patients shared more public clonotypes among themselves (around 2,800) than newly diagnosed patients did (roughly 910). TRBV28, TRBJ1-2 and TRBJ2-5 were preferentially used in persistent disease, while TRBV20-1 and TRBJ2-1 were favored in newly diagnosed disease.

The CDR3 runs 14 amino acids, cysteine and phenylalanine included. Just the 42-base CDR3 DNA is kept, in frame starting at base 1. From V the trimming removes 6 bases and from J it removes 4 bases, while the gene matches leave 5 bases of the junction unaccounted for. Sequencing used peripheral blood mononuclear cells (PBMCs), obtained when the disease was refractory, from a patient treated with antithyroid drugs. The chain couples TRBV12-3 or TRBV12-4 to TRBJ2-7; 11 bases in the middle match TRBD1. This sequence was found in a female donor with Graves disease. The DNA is TGTGCCAGCAGCCGAGGGACAGGGGGTTACGAGCAGTACTTC. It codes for CASSRGTGGYEQYF.